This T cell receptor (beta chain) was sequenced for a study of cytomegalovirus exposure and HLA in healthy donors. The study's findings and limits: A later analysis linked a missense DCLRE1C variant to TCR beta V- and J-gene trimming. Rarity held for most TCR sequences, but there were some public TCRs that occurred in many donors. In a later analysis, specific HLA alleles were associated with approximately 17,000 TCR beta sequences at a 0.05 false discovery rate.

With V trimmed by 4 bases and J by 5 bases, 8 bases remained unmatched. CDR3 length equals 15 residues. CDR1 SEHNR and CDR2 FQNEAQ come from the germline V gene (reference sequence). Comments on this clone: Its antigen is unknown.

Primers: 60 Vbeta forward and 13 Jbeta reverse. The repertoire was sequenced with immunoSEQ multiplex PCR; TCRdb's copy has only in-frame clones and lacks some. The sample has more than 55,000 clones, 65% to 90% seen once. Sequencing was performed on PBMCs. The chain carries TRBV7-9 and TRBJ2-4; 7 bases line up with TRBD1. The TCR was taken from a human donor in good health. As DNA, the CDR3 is TGTGCCAGCAGCTCGACTACAGGGGACCAAAACATTCAGTACTTC. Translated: CASSSTTGDQNIQYF.